These 24 T cell receptor beta chains share one sample of origin, sequenced in a study of cytomegalovirus exposure and HLA in healthy donors. PCR employed 60 Vbeta and 13 Jbeta primers. Profiled with immunoSEQ multiplex PCR; TCRdb holds only in-frame clones, not every one. This repertoire shows some 140,000 clones, roughly 77% found once; its top ten account for roughly 7.1%. The sample comprised PBMCs. Receptor source: a young man in good health and CMV-seropositive.

V gene TRBV7-6 combines with J gene TRBJ2-3; 7 positions match TRBD2. V lost 3 bases and J lost 4; bases outside the gene matches: 4. Germline-derived CDR1 and CDR2 are SGHVS and FNYEAQ. The CDR3 sequence is 14 residues long. CDR3 protein: CASSLGGRADTQYF. The CDR3 coding sequence is TGTGCCAGCAGCTTGGGTGGGAGGGCAGATACGCAGTATTTT.

This clone was seen just once. The chain couples TRBV15 to TRBJ1-2; 7 bases map to TRBD1. This CDR3 has 15 amino acids. Germline-derived CDR1 and CDR2 are LNHNV and YYDKDF (reference sequence). The ends lost 0 bases at V and 5 bases at J; junction bases unmatched: 6. As DNA, the CDR3 is TGTGCCACCAGCAGAGATTCGGCAGGGGGGTATGGCTACACCTTC. It is translated as CATSRDSAGGYGYTF. Full variable domain (rest looked up from reference TRBV15 and TRBJ1-2): DAMVIQNPRYQVTQFGKPVTLSCSQTLNHNVMYWYQQKSSQAPKLLFHYYDKDFNNEADTPDNFQSRRPNTSFCFLDIRSPGLGDTAMYLCATSRDSAGGYGYTFGSGTRLTVV.

Only one count was recorded for this clone. This chain connects TRBV28 to TRBJ2-5, with D perhaps TRBD1 (5 bases). This CDR3 has 12 residues. Per germline, CDR1 MDHEN and CDR2 SYDVKM. The V end was cut by 6 bases, the J end by 3 bases, with 8 bases between. CDR3 DNA sequence: TGTGCCAGCAGGACGACAGAAGAGACCCAGTACTTC. Protein: CASRTTEETQYF.

The V and J genes are TRBV5-6 and TRBJ2-7; 12 bases map to TRBD1. The V and J ends lost 4 bases and 6 bases, in that order; junction bases with no gene match: 5. The CDR3 runs 14 residues. Per the germline V gene, CDR1 is SGHDT and CDR2 is YYEEEE. The CDR3 region has the DNA TGTGCCAGCAGCGTGGGGACAGGGGGCGGCGAGCAGTACTTC. Translated: CASSVGTGGGEQYF. The variable domain in full, completed from reference TRBV5-6 and TRBJ2-7, reads DAGVTQSPTHLIKTRGQQVTLRCSPKSGHDTVSWYQQALGQGPQFIFQYYEEEERQRGNFPDRFSGHQFPNYSSELNVNALLLGDSALYLCASSVGTGGGEQYFGPGTRLTVT.

V and J are TRBV27 and TRBJ2-7; TRBD1 matches 7 bases. V lost 5 bases, J lost 0 bases, and 10 bases stayed unmatched. Germline V gene lookup returns CDR1 MNHEY and CDR2 SMNVEV (reference sequence). There are 16 residues in the CDR3. The DNA of the CDR3 is TGTGCCAGCAGTCCCTTCTGGGACAGCTACTCCTACGAGCAGTACTTC. Translation gives CASSPFWDSYSYEQYF.

V usage is TRBV30 and J usage is TRBJ1-1; the D is unclear. This CDR3 is 12 amino acids long. Germline CDR1 reads GTSNPN; CDR2 reads SVGIG (reference sequence). V lost 1 base to trimming and J lost 7 bases, with 10 bases between them. In DNA, the CDR3 is TGTGCCTGGAGTGCGTCAGGTTTTGAAGCTTTCTTT. Translated: CAWSASGFEAFF.

This clone was observed a single time. The rearrangement links TRBV28 to TRBJ1-4; 7 bases line up with TRBD1. The CDR3 is 14 amino acids. CDR1 is MDHEN and CDR2 is SYDVKM in the germline V gene. Losses at the gene ends were 4 bases for V and 5 bases for J; bases not matched to a gene: 4. CDR3 sequence (DNA): TGTGCCAGCAGTTATCAGGGGGGAAATGAAAAACTGTTTTTT. This sequence encodes CASSYQGGNEKLFF.

The table lists this clone with a count of one. Written as DNA, the CDR3 is TGTGCCAGTAGTGCCGGGACTAGCGGGGACAATGAGCAGTTCTTC. Protein: CASSAGTSGDNEQFF. This sequence joins TRBV19 and TRBJ2-1; 13 bases map to TRBD2. Trimming cost V 5 bases and J 5 bases; bases outside gene matches: 3. Looked up from germline, CDR1 is LNHDA and CDR2 is SQIVND (reference sequence). The CDR3 covers 15 residues.

This rearrangement joins TRBV10-2 to TRBJ1-5; TRBD1 is a possible D gene (5 bases). This CDR3 has 12 residues. Germline CDR1 WSHSY, CDR2 SAAADI. V gave up 10 bases and J gave up 7 bases, with 14 bases separating them. CDR3 loop: CATSPGNQPQHF. Here the CDR3 DNA reads TGCGCCACCAGCCCAGGGAACCAGCCCCAGCATTTT.

J is TRBJ1-1 and V is TRBV19, with TRBD1 matching over 7 bases. With V trimmed by 5 bases and J by 5 bases, 11 bases remained unmatched. Germline V lookup: CDR1 LNHDA, CDR2 SQIVND (reference sequence). This CDR3 region has 15 residues. The CDR3 loop is CASSLWDSERTEAFF. The CDR3 DNA reads TGTGCCAGTAGTCTCTGGGACAGTGAGAGGACTGAAGCTTTCTTT.

The chain carries TRBV4-1 and TRBJ2-7; 11 bases line up with TRBD2. The CDR3 length is 19 residues. Germline CDR1 reads MGHRA; CDR2 reads YSYEKL. V gave up 0 bases and J gave up 5 bases; unmatched junction bases: 15. The chain's CDR3 is CASSQDKVTSGSPWDEQYF. As DNA, the CDR3 is TGCGCCAGCAGCCAAGATAAGGTAACTAGCGGGAGCCCTTGGGACGAGCAGTACTTC.

The V and J genes are TRBV6-5 and TRBJ1-1; D is undetermined. The germline V gene encodes CDR1 MNHEY and CDR2 SVGAGI. This CDR3 has 12 amino acids. Trimming left V 6 bases short and J 8 bases short, with 13 bases between. CDR3 loop: CASSEDLLEAFF. DNA of the CDR3: TGTGCCAGCAGCGAGGATTTATTAGAAGCTTTCTTT.

This clone was counted once. The rearrangement links TRBV30 to TRBJ1-5; 7 bases map to TRBD1. CDR1 and CDR2 from the germline V gene are GTSNPN and SVGIG (reference sequence). V lost 4 bases to trimming and J lost 2 bases; unmatched junction nucleotides: 5. The CDR3 consists of 14 residues. CDR3 sequence reads: CAWKEGAGNQPQHF. The DNA for the CDR3 is TGTGCCTGGAAGGAGGGGGCCGGCAATCAGCCCCAGCATTTT.

The table lists this clone with a count of one. V is TRBV2 and J is TRBJ2-2; the match to TRBD1 covers 7 bases. The CDR3 is 14 amino acids. CDR1 and CDR2 from the germline V gene are SNHLY and FYNNEI. With 4 bases clipped from V and 5 bases from J, the junction kept 4 bases outside the gene matches. CDR3 nucleotide sequence: TGTGCCAGCAGTGCGCAGGGGGTGACCGGGGAGCTGTTTTTT. It specifies CASSAQGVTGELFF. Together with reference TRBV2 and TRBJ2-2, the CDR3 gives the full variable domain: EPEVTQTPSHQVTQMGQEVILRCVPISNHLYFYWYRQILGQKVEFLVSFYNNEISEKSEIFDDQFSVERPDGSNFTLKIRSTKLEDSAMYFCASSAQGVTGELFFGEGSRLTVL.

CDR3 protein: CASSRTGTNEKLFF. For the CDR3, the DNA is TGTGCCAGCAGCCGGACAGGGACTAATGAAAAACTGTTTTTT. This chain uses TRBV7-2 with TRBJ1-4, with 8 bases matching TRBD1. Germline values: CDR1 SGHTA, CDR2 FQGNSA. This CDR3 comprises 14 residues. V was pared by 5 bases and J by 2 bases, with 1 base of the junction left unmatched.

The V call is TRBV27, the J call TRBJ2-1; 9 bases agree with TRBD2. The CDR3 loop spans 16 amino acids. With 2 bases clipped from V and 4 bases from J, the junction kept 6 bases outside the gene matches. Germline V gene sequence: CDR1 MNHEY, CDR2 SMNVEV (reference sequence). The CDR3 is CASSLESGRRYNEQFF. In DNA form, the CDR3 reads TGTGCCAGCAGTTTAGAAAGCGGGAGGCGTTACAATGAGCAGTTCTTC.

The chain carries TRBV9 and TRBJ1-3, with TRBD1 matching 8 bases. The CDR3 has 15 amino acids. The junction had 9 bases not matched to a gene; V was cut back by 4 bases and J by 6 bases. Looked up from germline, CDR1 is SGDLS and CDR2 is YYNGEE. CDR3 amino acids: CASSPSPDRVNTIYF. CDR3 nucleotides: TGTGCCAGCAGCCCCTCCCCGGACAGGGTAAACACCATATATTTT. Based on the CDR3 plus reference TRBV9 and TRBJ1-3, the full variable domain is DSGVTQTPKHLITATGQRVTLRCSPRSGDLSVYWYQQSLDQGLQFLIQYYNGEERAKGNILERFSAQQFPDLHSELNLSSLELGDSALYFCASSPSPDRVNTIYFGEGSWLTVV.

The rearrangement uses TRBV6-6 and TRBJ2-7, with a possible D match to TRBD2 (6 bases). V was shortened by 6 bases and J by 2 bases, with 14 bases between the two germline ends. The germline CDR1 and CDR2 sequences are MNHNY and SVGAGI (reference sequence). The length of the CDR3 is 14 residues. As DNA, the CDR3 is TGTGCCAGCAGACAATCTAGCGCAGCCTACGAGCAGTACTTC. It translates to CASRQSSAAYEQYF.

The genes are TRBV4-3 and TRBJ2-7; TRBD2 matches 8 bases. Germline CDR1 LGHNA, CDR2 YSLEER. This CDR3 contains 16 residues. V dropped 4 bases and J dropped 0; count of bases not matched to a gene: 8. CDR3 in DNA: TGCGCCAGCAGCCCGGGGGGGGGACAAAGCTCCTACGAGCAGTACTTC. As protein: CASSPGGGQSSYEQYF.

The chain joins TRBV28 to TRBJ2-7; D gene uncertain. Germline-derived CDR1 and CDR2 are MDHEN and SYDVKM. This CDR3 has 13 residues. Trimming stripped 5 bases from V and 4 bases from J, with 12 bases between. Here the CDR3 DNA reads TGTGCCAGCAGTACCGACTCCCCTTACGAGCAGTACTTC. It yields the protein CASSTDSPYEQYF.

The rearrangement joins TRBV6-5 to TRBJ1-1; 7 bases map to TRBD1. Losses at the gene ends were 5 bases for V and 8 bases for J; bases not matched to a gene: 8. This CDR3 region has 13 residues. Germline-derived CDR1 and CDR2 are MNHEY and SVGAGI. Here the CDR3 reads CASSVRRGLEAFF. In nucleotides, the CDR3 is TGTGCCAGCAGTGTTCGGAGGGGGCTGGAAGCTTTCTTT.

This clone has a single count. The genes are TRBV29-1 and TRBJ2-2, with TRBD2 identical over 8 bases. The germline gives CDR1 SQVTM, CDR2 ANQGSEA. This CDR3 is 13 amino acids long. Losses at the gene ends were 5 bases for V and 4 bases for J; bases not matched to a gene: 3. CDR3 nucleotides: TGCAGCGTTATAGCGGGGAGCACCGGGGAGCTGTTTTTT. Translation gives CSVIAGSTGELFF.

This clone was observed a handful of times. V usage is TRBV6-1 and J usage is TRBJ1-5, with TRBD1 matching 8 bases. Germline lookup yields CDR1 MNHNS and CDR2 SASEGT. Trimming took 4 bases from V and 6 from J; bases not matched to a gene: 5. The CDR3 is made up of 14 amino acids. CDR3 protein: CASSGHRGGQPQHF. DNA of the CDR3: TGTGCCAGCAGTGGGCACAGGGGGGGTCAGCCCCAGCATTTT.

The DNA for the CDR3 is TGTGCCAGTACCCCTTCGGCAGGGCCATATGGCTACACCTTC. Protein: CASTPSAGPYGYTF. This chain joins TRBV6-4 and TRBJ1-2, with D tentatively TRBD1 (5 bases). Trimming removed 9 bases from V and 5 bases from J, with 19 bases in between. The CDR3 sequence is 14 residues long. CDR1 is MRHNA and CDR2 is SNTAGT in the germline V gene.